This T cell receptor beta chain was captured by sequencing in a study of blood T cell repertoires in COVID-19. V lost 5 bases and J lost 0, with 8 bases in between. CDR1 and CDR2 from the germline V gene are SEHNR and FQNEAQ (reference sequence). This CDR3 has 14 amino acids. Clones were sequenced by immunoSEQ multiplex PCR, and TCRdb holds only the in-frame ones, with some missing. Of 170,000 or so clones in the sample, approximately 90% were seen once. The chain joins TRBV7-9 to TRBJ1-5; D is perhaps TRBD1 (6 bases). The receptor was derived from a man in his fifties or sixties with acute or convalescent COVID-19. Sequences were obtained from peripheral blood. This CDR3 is CASSPGDSNQPQHF. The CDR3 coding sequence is TGTGCCAGCAGCCCAGGGGATAGCAATCAGCCCCAGCATTTT.